These 13 T cell receptor beta chains came from one sample sequenced in a study of post-analysis software for immune sequencing data. Broader study findings: Patients used a handful of TRBV segments, including TRBV5-6, TRBV5-1 and TRBV20-1, more often than controls.

Each TCR beta cDNA library carried unique molecular identifiers. TCRdb ran MiXCR on the PCR reads and lists one entry per CDR3 protein. Among 650,000 to 850,000 distinct CDR3 sequences, under 60% were seen once, and the ten largest hold 4.9%. These receptors have no identified antigens. Source material: blood. Receptors were obtained from a girl between 10 and 17 years old with multiple sclerosis.

The chain recombines TRBV20-1 with TRBJ2-6; 9 bases agree with TRBD1. Germline CDR1 reads DFQATT; CDR2 reads SNEGSKA (reference sequence). The CDR3 has 16 residues. J lost 0 bases, V lost 6 bases, and 6 bases had no gene match. The DNA of the CDR3 is TGCAGTGCCCGGGACAGGGCCGTCTCTGGGGCCAACGTCCTGACTTTC. This encodes CSARDRAVSGANVLTF.

The V gene is TRBV15, the J gene TRBJ2-3, with 7 bases identical to TRBD1. The CDR3 runs to 16 residues. Germline assignment: CDR1 LNHNV and CDR2 YYDKDF (reference sequence). J gave up 5 bases and V 3 bases, and 11 bases lay outside the gene matches. The CDR3 loop reads CATSSETGEWGDTQYF. The CDR3 DNA follows: TGTGCCACCAGCAGCGAAACAGGGGAGTGGGGAGATACGCAGTATTTT.

The rearrangement uses TRBV7-8 and TRBJ2-5, with 9 bases lining up with TRBD2. The trim removed 1 base at V and 6 bases at J, leaving 9 bases unmatched. The CDR3 spans 16 residues. Germline V CDR1 and CDR2: SGHVS, FQNEAQ. The CDR3 DNA follows: TGTGCCAGCAGCTTAGAGGTAGCGGGAGTGCCCCAGACCCAGTACTTC. Translation: CASSLEVAGVPQTQYF.

The chain joins TRBV5-6 to TRBJ2-2; D is perhaps TRBD1 (6 bases). This CDR3 spans 16 amino acids. Trimming took 0 bases from V and 0 from J, leaving 9 bases between them. The germline CDR1 and CDR2 sequences are SGHDT and YYEEEE. For the CDR3, the DNA is TGTGCCAGCAGCTTGGAGCAGGGGCCGAACACCGGGGAGCTGTTTTTT. This codes for CASSLEQGPNTGELFF.

This clonotype has just a few counts. The chain uses TRBV7-9 and TRBJ2-4, with D uncertain. V was clipped by 3 bases and J by 0 bases, with 9 bases between them. Germline CDR1 reads SEHNR; CDR2 reads FQNEAQ (reference sequence). The CDR3 consists of 15 residues. The CDR3 spells CASSFISPAKNIQYF. In DNA, the CDR3 is TGTGCCAGCAGCTTTATCAGCCCAGCCAAAAACATTCAGTACTTC.

The rearrangement joins TRBV10-3 to TRBJ2-3, with TRBD1 as a possible D gene (6 bases). The CDR3 runs to 16 residues. With 10 bases removed from V and 1 base from J, the gap between germline ends came to 21 bases. Germline V gives CDR1 ENHRY, CDR2 SYGVKD. The CDR3, as DNA: TGTGCCACCCTGGGGGCGCACCACGGGGGCACAGATACGCAGTATTTT. Protein product: CATLGAHHGGTDTQYF.

The J gene is TRBJ2-7, the V gene TRBV27; 8 bases agree with TRBD1. Germline V CDR1 and CDR2: MNHEY, SMNVEV (reference sequence). The CDR3 has 15 residues. J was trimmed by 3 bases and V by 3 bases; bases with no gene match: 7. DNA for the CDR3: TGTGCCAGCAGTTTGGGACAGGAACCGGTCTACGAGCAGTACTTC. Protein product: CASSLGQEPVYEQYF.

The rearrangement uses TRBV28 and TRBJ1-5; unclear D gene. CDR1 and CDR2 (germline): MDHEN, SYDVKM. This CDR3 is 16 amino acids long. V shed 3 bases and J shed 3 bases, with 15 bases lying between them. CDR3 residues: CASSLGRDLNNQPQHF. CDR3 nucleotides: TGTGCCAGCAGTTTGGGTCGAGACCTTAACAATCAGCCCCAGCATTTT. Using reference TRBV28 and TRBJ1-5 for the parts outside the CDR3, the full variable domain is DVKVTQSSRYLVKRTGEKVFLECVQDMDHENMFWYRQDPGLGLRLIYFSYDVKMKEKGDIPEGYSVSREKKERFSLILESASTNQTSMYLCASSLGRDLNNQPQHFGDGTRLSIL.

This chain joins TRBV6-5 and TRBJ2-5; 10 bases align to TRBD2. Trimming cost V 4 bases and J 3 bases; bases outside gene matches: 8. The CDR3 has 16 residues. Germline V gene sequence: CDR1 MNHEY, CDR2 SVGAGI. The CDR3 protein is CASSSLGTSDKETQYF. In nucleotides, the CDR3 is TGTGCCAGCAGTTCGTTGGGGACTAGCGACAAAGAGACCCAGTACTTC.

The chain is built from TRBV20-1 and TRBJ2-4, with a weak D call TRBD1 (6 bases). With the DNA end fitting TRBJ2-7 better, the J assignment may be wrong. Germline CDR1 reads DFQATT; CDR2 reads SNEGSKA (reference sequence). The CDR3 consists of 13 residues. In nucleotides, the CDR3 is TGCAGTGCTGGGAGAACAGGGAACGACGAGCAGTACTTC. This translates into CSAGRTGNDEQYF.

V gene TRBV7-2 combines with J gene TRBJ2-1; 11 bases fit TRBD2. The J segment lost 5 bases and the V segment lost 5 bases, leaving 14 bases of the junction unmatched. CDR3 length equals 18 residues. The germline V gene encodes CDR1 SGHTA and CDR2 FQGNSA. CDR3 amino acids: CASSRRELAGGPNNEQFF. The DNA for the CDR3 is TGTGCCAGCAGCAGGCGGGAATTAGCGGGAGGGCCTAACAATGAGCAGTTCTTC. The whole variable domain, filled in from reference TRBV7-2 and TRBJ2-1, reads GAGVSQSPSNKVTEKGKDVELRCDPISGHTALYWYRQSLGQGLEFLIYFQGNSAPDKSGLPSDRFSAERTGGSVSTLTIQRTQQEDSAVYLCASSRRELAGGPNNEQFFGPGTRLTVL.

The rearrangement links TRBV12-3 or TRBV12-4 to TRBJ2-1; TRBD2 matches at 13 bases. The CDR3 sequence is 19 residues long. The J segment lost 0 bases and the V segment lost 7 bases, leaving 12 bases of the junction unmatched. The CDR3 coding sequence is TGTGCCAGCACCGTAAGGCTAGGGACTAGCGGGACCTCCTACAATGAGCAGTTCTTC. The encoded protein is CASTVRLGTSGTSYNEQFF.

The V gene is TRBV12-3 or TRBV12-4, the J gene TRBJ2-5, with 7 positions matching TRBD2. The CDR3 spans 13 residues. Trimming removed 5 bases from V and 7 bases from J; junction bases left unmatched: 7. CDR3 coding DNA: TGTGCCAGCAGTCCAACTACGGGGGGGACCCAGTACTTC. Amino acids: CASSPTTGGTQYF.